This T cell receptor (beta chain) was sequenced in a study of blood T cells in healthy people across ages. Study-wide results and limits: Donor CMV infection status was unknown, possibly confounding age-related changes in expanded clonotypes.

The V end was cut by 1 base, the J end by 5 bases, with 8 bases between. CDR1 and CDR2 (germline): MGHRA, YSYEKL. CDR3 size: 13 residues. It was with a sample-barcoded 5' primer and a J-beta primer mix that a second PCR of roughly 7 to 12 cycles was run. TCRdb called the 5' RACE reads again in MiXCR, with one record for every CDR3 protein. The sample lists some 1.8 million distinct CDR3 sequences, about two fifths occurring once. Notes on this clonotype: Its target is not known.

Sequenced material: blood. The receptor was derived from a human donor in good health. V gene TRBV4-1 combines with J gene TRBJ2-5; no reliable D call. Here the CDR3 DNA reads TGCGCCAGCAGCCAAGTCGTCTGGGAGACCCAGTACTTC. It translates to CASSQVVWETQYF.